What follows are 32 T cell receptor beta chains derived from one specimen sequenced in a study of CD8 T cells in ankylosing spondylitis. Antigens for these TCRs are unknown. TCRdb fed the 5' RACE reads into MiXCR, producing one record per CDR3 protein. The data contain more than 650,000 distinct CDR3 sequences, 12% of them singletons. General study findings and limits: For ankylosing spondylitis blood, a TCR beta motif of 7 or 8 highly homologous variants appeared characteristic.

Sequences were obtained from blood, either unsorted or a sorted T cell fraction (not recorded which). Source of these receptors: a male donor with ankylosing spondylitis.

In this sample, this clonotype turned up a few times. DNA of the CDR3: TGCAGTGCTAGAGGGGGCAGCGCAGATACGCAGTATTTT. Residues: CSARGGSADTQYF. The chain links TRBV20-1 to TRBJ2-3; perhaps TRBD1 as D (5 bases). CDR1 and CDR2 (germline): DFQATT, SNEGSKA (reference sequence). The CDR3 is 13 residues long. The V gene lost 1 base and the J gene lost 4 bases, with 9 bases spanning the gap.

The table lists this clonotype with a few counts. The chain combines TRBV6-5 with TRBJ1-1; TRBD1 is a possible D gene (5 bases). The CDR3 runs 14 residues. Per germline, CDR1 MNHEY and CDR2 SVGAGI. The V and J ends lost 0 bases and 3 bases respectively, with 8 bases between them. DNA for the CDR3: TGTGCCAGCAGTTACTCTAGAGGGGACACTGAAGCTTTCTTT. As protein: CASSYSRGDTEAFF.

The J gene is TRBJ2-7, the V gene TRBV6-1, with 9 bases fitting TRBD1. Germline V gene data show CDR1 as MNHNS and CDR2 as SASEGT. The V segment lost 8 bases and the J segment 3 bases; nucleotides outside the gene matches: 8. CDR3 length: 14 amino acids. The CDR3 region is CASAKGQGNYEQYF. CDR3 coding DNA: TGTGCCAGCGCTAAGGGACAGGGAAACTACGAGCAGTACTTC.

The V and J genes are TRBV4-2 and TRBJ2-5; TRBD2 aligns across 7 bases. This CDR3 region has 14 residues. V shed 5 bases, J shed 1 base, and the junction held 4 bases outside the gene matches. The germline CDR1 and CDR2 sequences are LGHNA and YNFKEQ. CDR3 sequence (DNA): TGTGCCAGCAGCTTTGCGGGGGTCCAAGAGACCCAGTACTTC. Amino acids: CASSFAGVQETQYF.

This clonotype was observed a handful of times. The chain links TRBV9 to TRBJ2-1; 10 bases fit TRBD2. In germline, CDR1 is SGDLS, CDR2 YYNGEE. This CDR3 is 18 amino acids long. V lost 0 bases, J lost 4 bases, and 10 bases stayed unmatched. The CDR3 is CASSVARTSGGSYNEQFF. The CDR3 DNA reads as TGTGCCAGCAGCGTAGCTAGGACTAGCGGAGGCAGTTACAATGAGCAGTTCTTC. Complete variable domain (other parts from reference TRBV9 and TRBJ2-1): DSGVTQTPKHLITATGQRVTLRCSPRSGDLSVYWYQQSLDQGLQFLIQYYNGEERAKGNILERFSAQQFPDLHSELNLSSLELGDSALYFCASSVARTSGGSYNEQFFGPGTRLTVL.

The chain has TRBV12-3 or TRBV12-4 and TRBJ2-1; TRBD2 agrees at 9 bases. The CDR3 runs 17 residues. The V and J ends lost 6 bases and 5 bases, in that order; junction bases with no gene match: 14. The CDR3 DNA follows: TGTGCCAGCAGACCGGACAGGTGGACTAGCGCTAACAATGAGCAGTTCTTC. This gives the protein CASRPDRWTSANNEQFF.

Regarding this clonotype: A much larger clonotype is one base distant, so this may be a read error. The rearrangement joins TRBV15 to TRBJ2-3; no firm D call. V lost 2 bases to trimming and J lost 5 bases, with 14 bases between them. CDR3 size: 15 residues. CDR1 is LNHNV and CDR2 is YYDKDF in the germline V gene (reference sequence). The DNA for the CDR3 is TGTGCCACCAGCAGACCCCGGACCTCCGTAGATACGCAGTATTTT. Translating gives CATSRPRTSVDTQYF. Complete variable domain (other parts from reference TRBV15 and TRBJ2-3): DAMVIQNPRYQVTQFGKPVTLSCSQTLNHNVMYWYQQKSSQAPKLLFHYYDKDFNNEADTPDNFQSRRPNTSFCFLDIRSPGLGDTAMYLCATSRPRTSVDTQYFGPGTRLTVL.

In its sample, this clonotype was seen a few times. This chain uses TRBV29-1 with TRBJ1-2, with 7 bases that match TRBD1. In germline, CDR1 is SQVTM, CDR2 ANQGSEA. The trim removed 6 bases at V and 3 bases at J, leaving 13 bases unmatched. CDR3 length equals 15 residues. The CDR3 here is CSVPGTEDPYYGYTF. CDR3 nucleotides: TGCAGCGTGCCCGGGACAGAGGACCCTTACTATGGCTACACCTTC.

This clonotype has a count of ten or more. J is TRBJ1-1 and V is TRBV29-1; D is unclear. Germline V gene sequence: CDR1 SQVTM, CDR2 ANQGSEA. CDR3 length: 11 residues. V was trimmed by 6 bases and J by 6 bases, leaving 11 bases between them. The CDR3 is CSVQGLAEAFF. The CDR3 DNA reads TGCAGCGTCCAAGGGTTGGCTGAAGCTTTCTTT.

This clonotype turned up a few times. CDR3 nucleotides: TGCAGCGTTGAACGGCAGTCCCACAATGAGCAGTTCTTC. Its protein is CSVERQSHNEQFF. This chain connects TRBV29-1 to TRBJ2-1; D remains unclear. V was cut by 2 bases and J by 5 bases, with 10 bases left in between. Germline CDR1 SQVTM, CDR2 ANQGSEA. This CDR3 region has 13 residues.

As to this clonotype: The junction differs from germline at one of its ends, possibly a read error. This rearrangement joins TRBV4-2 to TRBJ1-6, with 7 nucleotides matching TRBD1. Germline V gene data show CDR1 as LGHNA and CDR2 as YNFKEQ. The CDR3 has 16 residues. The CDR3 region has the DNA TGTACCAGCAGCCCCGGGACAGCAAAGAGTAATTCACCCCTCCACTTT. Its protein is CTSSPGTAKSNSPLHF.

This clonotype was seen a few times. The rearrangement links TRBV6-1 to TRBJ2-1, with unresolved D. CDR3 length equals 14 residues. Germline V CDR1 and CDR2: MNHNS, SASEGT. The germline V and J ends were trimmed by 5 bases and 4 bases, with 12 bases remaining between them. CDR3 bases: TGTGCCAGCAGTCCCCAGGATCCTTACAATGAGCAGTTCTTC. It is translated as CASSPQDPYNEQFF.

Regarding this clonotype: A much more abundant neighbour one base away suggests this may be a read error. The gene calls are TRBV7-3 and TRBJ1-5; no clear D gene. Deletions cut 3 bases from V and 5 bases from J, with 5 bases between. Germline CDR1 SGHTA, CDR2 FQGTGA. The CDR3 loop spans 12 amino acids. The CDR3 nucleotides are TGTGCCAGCAGCTTTAACCATCAGCCCCAGCATTTT. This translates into CASSFNHQPQHF.

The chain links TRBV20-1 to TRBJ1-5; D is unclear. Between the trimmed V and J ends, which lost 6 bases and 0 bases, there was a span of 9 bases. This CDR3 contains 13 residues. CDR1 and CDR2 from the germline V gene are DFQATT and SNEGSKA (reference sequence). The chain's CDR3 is CSAETGSNQPQHF. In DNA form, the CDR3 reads TGCAGTGCGGAGACCGGTAGCAATCAGCCCCAGCATTTT.

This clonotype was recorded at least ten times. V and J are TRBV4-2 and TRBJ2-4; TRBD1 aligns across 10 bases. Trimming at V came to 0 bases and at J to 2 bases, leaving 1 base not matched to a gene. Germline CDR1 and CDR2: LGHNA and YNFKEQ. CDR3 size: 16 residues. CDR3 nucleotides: TGTGCCAGCAGCCAAGAGGACAGGGGGACCAAAAACATTCAGTACTTC. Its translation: CASSQEDRGTKNIQYF.

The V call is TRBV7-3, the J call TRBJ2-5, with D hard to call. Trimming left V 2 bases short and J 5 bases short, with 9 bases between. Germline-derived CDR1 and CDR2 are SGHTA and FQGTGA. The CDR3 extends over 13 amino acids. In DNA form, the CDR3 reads TGTGCCAGCAGCTTAGCCCCCTACGAGACCCAGTACTTC. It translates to CASSLAPYETQYF.

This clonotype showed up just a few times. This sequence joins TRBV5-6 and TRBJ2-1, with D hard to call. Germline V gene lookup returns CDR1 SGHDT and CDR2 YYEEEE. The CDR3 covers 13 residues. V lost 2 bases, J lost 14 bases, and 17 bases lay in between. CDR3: CASSLGFERLKFF. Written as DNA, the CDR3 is TGTGCCAGCAGCTTAGGATTCGAAAGGCTTAAGTTCTTC. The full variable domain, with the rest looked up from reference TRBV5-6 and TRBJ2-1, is DAGVTQSPTHLIKTRGQQVTLRCSPKSGHDTVSWYQQALGQGPQFIFQYYEEEERQRGNFPDRFSGHQFPNYSSELNVNALLLGDSALYLCASSLGFERLKFFGPGTRLTVL.

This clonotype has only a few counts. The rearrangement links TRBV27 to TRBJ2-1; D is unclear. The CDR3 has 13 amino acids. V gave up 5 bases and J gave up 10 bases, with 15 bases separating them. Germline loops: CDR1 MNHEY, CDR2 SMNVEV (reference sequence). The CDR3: CASSPMAISEQFF. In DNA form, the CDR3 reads TGTGCCAGCAGTCCCATGGCAATTTCCGAGCAGTTCTTC.

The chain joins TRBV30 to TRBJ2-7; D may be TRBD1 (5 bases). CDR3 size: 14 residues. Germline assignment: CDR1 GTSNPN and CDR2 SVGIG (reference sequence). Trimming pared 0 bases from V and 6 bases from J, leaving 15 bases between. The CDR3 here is CAWSVIGATGEQYF. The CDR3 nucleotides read TGTGCCTGGAGTGTTATTGGGGCCACGGGCGAGCAGTACTTC.

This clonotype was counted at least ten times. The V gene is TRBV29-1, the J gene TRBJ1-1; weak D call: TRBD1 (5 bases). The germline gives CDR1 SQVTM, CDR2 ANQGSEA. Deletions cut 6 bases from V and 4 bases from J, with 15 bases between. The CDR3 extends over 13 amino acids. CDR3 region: CSVGATGGTEAFF. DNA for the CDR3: TGCAGCGTAGGGGCAACTGGGGGCACTGAAGCTTTCTTT.

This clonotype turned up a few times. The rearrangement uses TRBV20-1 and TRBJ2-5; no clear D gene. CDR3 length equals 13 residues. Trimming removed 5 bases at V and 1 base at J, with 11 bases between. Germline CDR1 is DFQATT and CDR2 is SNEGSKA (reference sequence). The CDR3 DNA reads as TGCAGTGCTTCATCTAGTTCCCAAGAGACCCAGTACTTC. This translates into CSASSSSQETQYF.

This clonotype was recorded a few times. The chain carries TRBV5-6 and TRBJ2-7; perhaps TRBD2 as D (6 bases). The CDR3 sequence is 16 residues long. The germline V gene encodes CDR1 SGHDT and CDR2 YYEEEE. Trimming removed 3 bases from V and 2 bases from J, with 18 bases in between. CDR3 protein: CASSSLPGLSTYEQYF. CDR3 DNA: TGTGCCAGCAGCTCGCTGCCGGGACTCTCAACCTACGAGCAGTACTTC.

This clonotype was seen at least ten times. DNA for the CDR3: TGTGCCACCAGCAGAGATGGACCGGCGGGCTACACCTTC. It specifies CATSRDGPAGYTF. The V call is TRBV15, the J call TRBJ1-2, with D uncertain. The CDR3 loop spans 13 amino acids. The germline V gene encodes CDR1 LNHNV and CDR2 YYDKDF (reference sequence). V was shortened by 0 bases and J by 8 bases, with 10 bases between the two germline ends.

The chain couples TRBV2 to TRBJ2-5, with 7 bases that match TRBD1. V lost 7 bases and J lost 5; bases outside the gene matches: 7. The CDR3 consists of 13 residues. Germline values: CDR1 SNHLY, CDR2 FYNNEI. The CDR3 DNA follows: TGTGCCAGCACGACAGGGTTGGGGGAGACCCAGTACTTC. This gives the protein CASTTGLGETQYF.

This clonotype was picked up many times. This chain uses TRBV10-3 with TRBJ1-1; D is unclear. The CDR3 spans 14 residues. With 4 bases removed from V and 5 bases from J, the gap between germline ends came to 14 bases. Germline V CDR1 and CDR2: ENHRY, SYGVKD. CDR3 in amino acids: CAISGASAGTEAFF. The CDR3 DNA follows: TGTGCCATCAGTGGGGCCTCTGCGGGGACTGAAGCTTTCTTT.

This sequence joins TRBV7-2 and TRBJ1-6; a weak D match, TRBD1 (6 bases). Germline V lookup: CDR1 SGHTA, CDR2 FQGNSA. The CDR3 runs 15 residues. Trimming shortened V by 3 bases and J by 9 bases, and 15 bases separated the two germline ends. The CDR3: CASSFKTEGGSPLHF. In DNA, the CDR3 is TGTGCCAGCAGCTTTAAAACAGAAGGGGGTTCACCCCTCCACTTT.

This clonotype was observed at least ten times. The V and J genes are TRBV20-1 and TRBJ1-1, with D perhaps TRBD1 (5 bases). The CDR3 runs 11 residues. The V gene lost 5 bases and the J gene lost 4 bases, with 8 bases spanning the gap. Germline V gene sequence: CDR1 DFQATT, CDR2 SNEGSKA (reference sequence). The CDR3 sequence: CSALDSTEAFF. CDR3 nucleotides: TGCAGTGCTCTAGACAGCACTGAAGCTTTCTTT.

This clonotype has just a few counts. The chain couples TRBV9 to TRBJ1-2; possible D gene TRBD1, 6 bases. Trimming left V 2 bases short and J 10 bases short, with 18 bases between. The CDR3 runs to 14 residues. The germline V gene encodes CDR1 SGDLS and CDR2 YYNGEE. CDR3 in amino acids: CASSVRGQLSDYTF. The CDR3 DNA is TGTGCCAGCAGCGTGAGAGGACAGCTTTCAGACTACACCTTC.

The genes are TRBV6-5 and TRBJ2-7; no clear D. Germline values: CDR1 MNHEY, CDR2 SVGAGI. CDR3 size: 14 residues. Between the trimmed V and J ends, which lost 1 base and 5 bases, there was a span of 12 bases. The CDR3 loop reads CASSYLDSVDEQYF. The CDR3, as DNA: TGTGCCAGCAGTTACTTGGATAGTGTAGACGAGCAGTACTTC.

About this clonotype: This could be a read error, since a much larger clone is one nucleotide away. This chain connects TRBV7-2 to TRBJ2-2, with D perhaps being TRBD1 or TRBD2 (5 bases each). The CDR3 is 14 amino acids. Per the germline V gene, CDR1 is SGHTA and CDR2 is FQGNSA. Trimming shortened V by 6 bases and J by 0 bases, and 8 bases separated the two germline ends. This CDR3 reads CASRSGPNTGELFF. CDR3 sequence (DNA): TGTGCCAGCAGGTCGGGACCGAACACCGGGGAGCTGTTTTTT.

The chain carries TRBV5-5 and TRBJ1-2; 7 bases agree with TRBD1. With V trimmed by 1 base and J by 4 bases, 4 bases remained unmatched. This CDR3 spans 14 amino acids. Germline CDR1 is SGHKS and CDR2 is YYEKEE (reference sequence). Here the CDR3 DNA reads TGTGCCAGCAGCTTGATCTGGGACAGCTATGGCTACACCTTC. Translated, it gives CASSLIWDSYGYTF. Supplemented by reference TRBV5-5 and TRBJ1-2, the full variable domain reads DAGVTQSPTHLIKTRGQQVTLRCSPISGHKSVSWYQQVLGQGPQFIFQYYEKEERGRGNFPDRFSARQFPNYSSELNVNALLLGDSALYLCASSLIWDSYGYTFGSGTRLTVV.

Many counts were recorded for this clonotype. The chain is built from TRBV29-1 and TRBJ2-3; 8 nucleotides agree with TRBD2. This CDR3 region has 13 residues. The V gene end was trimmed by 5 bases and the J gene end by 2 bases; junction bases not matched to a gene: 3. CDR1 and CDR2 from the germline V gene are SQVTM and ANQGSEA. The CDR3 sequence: CSVSGSDTDTQYF. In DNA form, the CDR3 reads TGCAGCGTTAGCGGGAGTGACACAGATACGCAGTATTTT.